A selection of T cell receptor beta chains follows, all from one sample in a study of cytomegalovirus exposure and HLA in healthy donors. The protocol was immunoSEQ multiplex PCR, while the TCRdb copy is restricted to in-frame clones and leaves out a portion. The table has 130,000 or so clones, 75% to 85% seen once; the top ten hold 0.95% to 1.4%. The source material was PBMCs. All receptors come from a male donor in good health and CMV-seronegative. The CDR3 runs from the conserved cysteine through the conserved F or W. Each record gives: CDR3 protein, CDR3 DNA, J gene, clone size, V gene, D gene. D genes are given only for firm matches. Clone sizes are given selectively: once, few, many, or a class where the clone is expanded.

CASSDPSMSTGELFF TGTGCCAGCAGTGACCCTTCGATGAGCACCGGGGAGCTGTTTTTT TRBJ2-2 . TRBV25-1 .
CASSQWYRDEQYF TGCGCCAGCAGCCAATGGTACAGGGACGAGCAGTACTTC TRBJ2-7 . TRBV4-1 .
CASSDLETQYF TGTGCCAGCAGTGACTTAGAGACCCAGTACTTC TRBJ2-5 . TRBV25-1 .
CASSLYTGGTEAFF TGCGCCAGCAGCTTGTATACAGGGGGGACTGAAGCTTTCTTT TRBJ1-1 once TRBV5-1 TRBD1
CASSQTPTVGTGELFF TGTGCCAGCAGCCAGACCCCCACAGTTGGGACCGGGGAGCTGTTTTTT TRBJ2-2 once TRBV4-2 .
CASSVGDRASTVTIYGYTF TGTGCCAGCAGCGTAGGGGACAGGGCCTCTACTGTCACCATTTATGGCTACACCTTC TRBJ1-2 . TRBV9 TRBD1
CASSYQLQGTDTQYF TGTGCCAGCAGTTACCAACTACAGGGCACAGATACGCAGTATTTT TRBJ2-3 . TRBV6-6 .
CASSQDGAGGNEQYF TGTGCCAGCAGCCAAGATGGAGCAGGGGGCAACGAGCAGTACTTC TRBJ2-7 . TRBV14 TRBD1
CASSLGQGNEKLFF TGTGCCAGCAGCCTGGGACAGGGGAATGAAAAACTGTTTTTT TRBJ1-4 . TRBV5-8 TRBD1
CASSWDNKITEAFF TGTGCCAGCAGTTGGGACAATAAGATCACTGAAGCTTTCTTT TRBJ1-1 . TRBV6-5 .
CASSPGTKSYNEQFF TGTGCCAGCAGTCCCGGGACTAAGTCCTACAATGAGCAGTTCTTC TRBJ2-1 . TRBV6-6 TRBD2